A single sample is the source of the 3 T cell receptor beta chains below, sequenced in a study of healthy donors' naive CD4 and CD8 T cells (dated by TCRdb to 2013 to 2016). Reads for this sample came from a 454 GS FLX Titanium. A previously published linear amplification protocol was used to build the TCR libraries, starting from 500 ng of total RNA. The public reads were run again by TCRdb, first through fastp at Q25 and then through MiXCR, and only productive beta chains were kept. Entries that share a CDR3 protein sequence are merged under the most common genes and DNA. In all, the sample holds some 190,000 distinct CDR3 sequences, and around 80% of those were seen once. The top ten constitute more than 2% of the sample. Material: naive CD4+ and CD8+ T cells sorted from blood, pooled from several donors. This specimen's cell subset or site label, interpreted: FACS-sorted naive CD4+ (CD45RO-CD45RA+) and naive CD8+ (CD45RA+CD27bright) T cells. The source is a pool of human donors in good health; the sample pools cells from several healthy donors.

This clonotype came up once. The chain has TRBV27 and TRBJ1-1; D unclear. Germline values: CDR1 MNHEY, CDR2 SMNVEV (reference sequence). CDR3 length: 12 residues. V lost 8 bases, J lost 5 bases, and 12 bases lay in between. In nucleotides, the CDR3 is TGTGCCAGCTTTAGGGCGGGGACTGAAGCTTTCTTT. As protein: CASFRAGTEAFF.

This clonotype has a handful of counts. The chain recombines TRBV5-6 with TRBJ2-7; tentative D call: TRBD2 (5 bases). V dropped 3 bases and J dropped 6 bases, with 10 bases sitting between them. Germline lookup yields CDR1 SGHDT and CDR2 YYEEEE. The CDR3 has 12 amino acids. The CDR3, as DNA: TGTGCCAGCAGCTCGGACTGGGGCGAGCAGTACTTC. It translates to CASSSDWGEQYF.

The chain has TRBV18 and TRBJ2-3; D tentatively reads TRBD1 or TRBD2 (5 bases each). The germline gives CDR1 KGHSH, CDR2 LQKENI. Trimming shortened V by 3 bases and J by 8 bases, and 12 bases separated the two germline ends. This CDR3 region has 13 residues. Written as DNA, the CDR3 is TGTGCCAGCTCACCGGGGCCAGGGACTACGCAGTATTTT. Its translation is CASSPGPGTTQYF. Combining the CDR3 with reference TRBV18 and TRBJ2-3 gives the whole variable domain NAGVMQNPRHLVRRRGQEARLRCSPMKGHSHVYWYRQLPEEGLKFMVYLQKENIIDESGMPKERFSAEFPKEGPSILRIQQVVRGDSAAYFCASSPGPGTTQYFGPGTRLTVL.